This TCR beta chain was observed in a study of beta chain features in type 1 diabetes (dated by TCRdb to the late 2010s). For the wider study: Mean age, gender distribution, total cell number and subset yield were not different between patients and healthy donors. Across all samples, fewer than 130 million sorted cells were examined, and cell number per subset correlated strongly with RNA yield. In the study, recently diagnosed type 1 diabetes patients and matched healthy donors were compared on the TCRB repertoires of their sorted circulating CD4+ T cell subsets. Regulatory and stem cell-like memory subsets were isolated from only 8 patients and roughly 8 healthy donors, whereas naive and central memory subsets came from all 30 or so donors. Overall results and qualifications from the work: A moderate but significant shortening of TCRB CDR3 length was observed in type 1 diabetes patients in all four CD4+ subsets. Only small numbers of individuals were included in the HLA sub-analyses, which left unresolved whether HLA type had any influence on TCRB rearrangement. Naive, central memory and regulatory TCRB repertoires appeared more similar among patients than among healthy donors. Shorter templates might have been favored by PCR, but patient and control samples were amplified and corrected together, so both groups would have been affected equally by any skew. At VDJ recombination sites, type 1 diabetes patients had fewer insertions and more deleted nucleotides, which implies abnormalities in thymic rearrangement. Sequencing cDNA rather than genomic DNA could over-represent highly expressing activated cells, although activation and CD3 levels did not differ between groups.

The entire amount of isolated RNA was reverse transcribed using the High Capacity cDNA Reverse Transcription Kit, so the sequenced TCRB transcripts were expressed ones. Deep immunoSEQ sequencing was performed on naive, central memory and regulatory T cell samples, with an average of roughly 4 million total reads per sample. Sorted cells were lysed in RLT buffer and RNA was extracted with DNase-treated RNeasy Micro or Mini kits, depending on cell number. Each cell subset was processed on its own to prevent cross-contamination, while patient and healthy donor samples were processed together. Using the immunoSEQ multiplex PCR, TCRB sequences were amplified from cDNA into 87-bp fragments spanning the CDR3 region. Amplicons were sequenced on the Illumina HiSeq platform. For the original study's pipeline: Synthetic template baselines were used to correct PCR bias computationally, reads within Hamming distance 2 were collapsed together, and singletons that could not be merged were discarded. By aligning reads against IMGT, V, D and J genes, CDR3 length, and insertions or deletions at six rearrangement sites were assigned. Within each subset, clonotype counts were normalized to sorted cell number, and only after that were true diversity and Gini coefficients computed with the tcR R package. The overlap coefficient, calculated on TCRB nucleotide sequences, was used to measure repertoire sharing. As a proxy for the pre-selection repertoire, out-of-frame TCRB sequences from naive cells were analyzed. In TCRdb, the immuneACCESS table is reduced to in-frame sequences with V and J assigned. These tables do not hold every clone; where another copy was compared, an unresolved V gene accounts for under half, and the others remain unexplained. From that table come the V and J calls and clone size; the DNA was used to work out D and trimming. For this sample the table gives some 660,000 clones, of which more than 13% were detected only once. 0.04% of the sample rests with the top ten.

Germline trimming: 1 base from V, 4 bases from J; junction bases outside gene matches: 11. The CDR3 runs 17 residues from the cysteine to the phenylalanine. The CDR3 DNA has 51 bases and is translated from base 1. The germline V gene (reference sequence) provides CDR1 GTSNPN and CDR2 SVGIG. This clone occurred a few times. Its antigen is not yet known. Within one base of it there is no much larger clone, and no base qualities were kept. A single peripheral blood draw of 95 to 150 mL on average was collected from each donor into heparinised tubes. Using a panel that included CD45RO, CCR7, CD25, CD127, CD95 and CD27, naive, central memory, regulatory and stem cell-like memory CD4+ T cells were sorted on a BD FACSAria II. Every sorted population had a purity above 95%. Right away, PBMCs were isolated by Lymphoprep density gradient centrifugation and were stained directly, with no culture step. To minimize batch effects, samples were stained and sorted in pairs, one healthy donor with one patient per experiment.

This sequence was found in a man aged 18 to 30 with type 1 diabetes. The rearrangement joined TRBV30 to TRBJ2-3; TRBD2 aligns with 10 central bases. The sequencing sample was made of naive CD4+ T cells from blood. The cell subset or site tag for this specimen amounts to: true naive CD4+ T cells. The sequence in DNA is TGTGCCTGGAGTGGTCGGAGGCTAGCGGGAGCTGCAGATACGCAGTATTTT. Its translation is CAWSGRRLAGAADTQYF.